Listed below are T cell receptor beta chains from one sample, sequenced in a study of T cell responses to AZD1222 COVID-19 vaccine. TCRdb's table, derived via immunoSEQ multiplex PCR, lists solely in-frame clones and lacks some. The top ten hold 7% to 10% of the sample, which has roughly 100,000 clones, 88% seen once. The material sequenced was peripheral blood, taken on day 0 of AZD1222 vaccination. These receptors all stem from an adult in good health. Both conserved end residues are part of each CDR3. D genes are given only for firm matches. The size of a clone is reported for some rows only, either as once, few or many, or as a class for expanded clones.

NA	TRBJ1-5	NA	TRBV28	CASSRLQRHNQPQHF	TGTGCCAGCAGCCGACTACAGCGGCACAATCAGCCCCAGCATTTT
NA	TRBJ2-3	TRBD1	TRBV18	CASSTSGQGTDTQYF	TGTGCCAGCTCAACATCGGGACAGGGCACAGATACGCAGTATTTT
NA	TRBJ1-2	NA	TRBV5-1	CASSLGDPDDGYTF	TGCGCCAGCAGCTTGGGAGACCCTGACGATGGCTACACCTTC
NA	TRBJ1-3	NA	TRBV30	CAWRGDSGNTIYF	TGTGCCTGGAGAGGGGACTCTGGAAACACCATATATTTT
NA	TRBJ2-1	TRBD2	TRBV5-1	CASSLASGSFDEQFF	TGCGCCAGCAGCCTAGCTAGCGGGAGTTTCGATGAGCAGTTCTTC
NA	TRBJ1-2	TRBD1	TRBV10-3	CAIQGTGQGYTF	TGTGCCATCCAAGGGACAGGGCAGGGCTACACCTTC
NA	TRBJ1-2	NA	TRBV6-5	CASSNAGGGYGYTF	TGTGCCAGCAGTAACGCTGGGGGCGGCTATGGCTACACCTTC
NA	TRBJ2-1	TRBD2	TRBV10-2	CASSQTSGSSYNEQFF	TGCGCCAGCAGCCAGACTAGCGGGAGCTCCTACAATGAGCAGTTCTTC
NA	TRBJ1-6	NA	TRBV20-1	CSASSREANSPLHF	TGCAGTGCTAGTTCTCGGGAAGCTAATTCACCCCTCCACTTT
NA	TRBJ2-5	NA	TRBV5-1	CASSLGEAGSETQYF	TGCGCCAGCAGCTTGGGTGAGGCGGGATCAGAGACCCAGTACTTC
NA	TRBJ1-2	NA	TRBV5-1	CASSLEGRLNYGYTF	TGCGCCAGCAGCTTGGAGGGACGATTAAACTATGGCTACACCTTC
NA	TRBJ2-1	TRBD2	TRBV15	CATKEPGGSYNEQFF	TGTGCCACCAAGGAACCGGGGGGCTCCTACAATGAGCAGTTCTTC
NA	TRBJ2-1	TRBD2	TRBV7-2	CASSFSGVYNEQFF	TGTGCCAGCAGCTTTAGCGGGGTCTACAATGAGCAGTTCTTC
NA	TRBJ1-5	NA	TRBV2	CASSESRSRPQHF	TGTGCCAGCAGTGAGAGTAGATCCAGGCCCCAGCATTTT
NA	TRBJ2-1	TRBD2	TRBV5-1	CASSATGTSFNEQFF	TGCGCCAGCAGCGCCACCGGGACTAGCTTCAATGAGCAGTTCTTC
few	TRBJ2-1	NA	TRBV4-1	CASSRSFAGLYNEQFF	TGCGCCAGCAGCAGGAGCTTCGCGGGTCTCTACAATGAGCAGTTCTTC
NA	TRBJ2-1	TRBD2	TRBV6-6	CASSYAAGTRKEQFF	TGTGCCAGCAGTTACGCAGCCGGGACTAGAAAGGAGCAGTTCTTC
NA	TRBJ2-1	TRBD2	TRBV3-1/TRBV3-2	CASSQDLGTSGIYNEQFF	TGTGCCAGCAGCCAAGATCTTGGAACTAGCGGGATTTACAATGAGCAGTTCTTC
NA	TRBJ2-7	NA	TRBV15	CATRGGPSYEQYF	TGTGCCACCAGGGGTGGGCCCTCCTACGAGCAGTACTTC
NA	TRBJ1-2	TRBD1	TRBV7-9	CASSSLGQESNYGYTF	TGTGCCAGCAGCTCACTCGGACAGGAGTCAAACTATGGCTACACCTTC
NA	TRBJ2-7	NA	TRBV11-3	CASSLAGRTYEQYF	TGTGCCAGCAGCTTAGCAGGAAGGACCTACGAGCAGTACTTC
NA	TRBJ1-5	NA	TRBV18	CASSPDEDQPQHF	TGTGCCAGCTCTCCGGATGAGGATCAGCCCCAGCATTTT
NA	TRBJ1-1	NA	TRBV5-4	CASSLPRDMNTEAFF	TGTGCCAGCAGCTTGCCCCGGGACATGAACACTGAAGCTTTCTTT
NA	TRBJ2-6	TRBD2	TRBV15	CATRPGGSSGANVLTF	TGTGCCACCAGGCCGGGAGGGAGCTCTGGGGCCAACGTCCTGACTTTC
NA	TRBJ1-4	TRBD1	TRBV6-5	CASSTTGTGSEKLFF	TGTGCCAGCAGTACTACCGGGACAGGGAGTGAAAAACTGTTTTTT
NA	TRBJ2-5	NA	TRBV19	CASSFLQETQYF	TGTGCCAGTAGTTTCTTACAAGAGACCCAGTACTTC
NA	TRBJ1-2	NA	TRBV2	CASIGNFEGYTF	TGTGCCAGCATTGGGAATTTCGAAGGCTACACCTTC
once	TRBJ2-5	NA	TRBV5-1	CASSLAVQETQYF	TGCGCCAGCAGCTTAGCGGTACAAGAGACCCAGTACTTC
NA	TRBJ1-6	TRBD1	TRBV28	CASIPGTGIRSPLHF	TGTGCCAGCATCCCCGGGACAGGGATACGTTCACCCCTCCACTTT
NA	TRBJ2-1	TRBD2	TRBV18	CASSQLGTSSHYNEQFF	TGTGCCAGCTCGCAGCTCGGGACTAGCTCCCATTACAATGAGCAGTTCTTC
NA	TRBJ1-4	TRBD1	TRBV19	CASRTGGQSEEKLFF	TGTGCCAGTCGAACGGGGGGACAGTCTGAGGAAAAACTGTTTTTT
NA	TRBJ2-7	NA	TRBV28	CASSSGFPYEQYF	TGTGCCAGCAGTAGCGGGTTCCCCTACGAGCAGTACTTC
NA	TRBJ1-4	NA	TRBV18	CASSPGTNEKLFF	TGTGCCAGCTCACCGGGGACAAACGAAAAACTGTTTTTT
once	TRBJ2-1	NA	TRBV4-1	CASSQEWHYNEQFF	TGCGCCAGCAGCCAAGAATGGCACTACAATGAGCAGTTCTTC
NA	TRBJ2-7	NA	TRBV7-9	CASSETASYEQYF	TGTGCCAGCAGTGAGACAGCCTCCTACGAGCAGTACTTC
few	TRBJ1-5	NA	TRBV11-1	CASSSGSGGQPQHF	TGTGCCAGCTCATCCGGCAGCGGGGGTCAGCCCCAGCATTTT
NA	TRBJ1-1	TRBD1	TRBV18	CASSPRTGGRDTEAFF	TGTGCCAGCTCACCACGGACAGGGGGTAGGGACACTGAAGCTTTCTTT
NA	TRBJ2-6	NA	TRBV27	CASSLSVNGANVLTF	TGTGCCAGCAGTTTAAGTGTGAATGGGGCCAACGTCCTGACTTTC
NA	TRBJ2-6	TRBD1	TRBV5-6	CASSGGDRVLGANVLTF	TGTGCCAGCAGCGGCGGCGACAGGGTGTTGGGGGCCAACGTCCTGACTTTC
NA	TRBJ2-3	NA	TRBV5-1	CASSLNGRTSTDTQYF	TGCGCCAGCAGCTTGAACGGGAGAACGAGCACAGATACGCAGTATTTT
NA	TRBJ2-2	NA	TRBV11-1	CASSLGWVDTGELFF	TGTGCCAGCAGCCTAGGGTGGGTAGACACCGGGGAGCTGTTTTTT
NA	TRBJ1-1	TRBD1	TRBV28	CASSDRGRGDTEAFF	TGTGCCAGCAGCGATAGGGGGCGCGGGGACACTGAAGCTTTCTTT
NA	TRBJ1-2	TRBD1	TRBV5-1	CASSALTGGSGGYTF	TGCGCCAGCAGCGCTTTGACAGGGGGATCCGGTGGCTACACCTTC
NA	TRBJ2-1	NA	TRBV11-2	CASSERWGSSYNEQFF	TGTGCCAGCAGCGAGCGGTGGGGGAGCTCCTACAATGAGCAGTTCTTC
NA	TRBJ2-7	NA	TRBV28	CASAQGSYEQYF	TGTGCCAGCGCGCAGGGCAGCTACGAGCAGTACTTC
NA	TRBJ2-1	TRBD2	TRBV9	CASSGGVWGGSSYNEQFF	TGTGCCAGCAGCGGAGGGGTTTGGGGAGGGAGCTCCTACAATGAGCAGTTCTTC
NA	TRBJ1-2	NA	TRBV24-1	CATSDLGSYGYTF	TGTGCCACCAGTGATTTGGGTAGCTATGGCTACACCTTC
NA	TRBJ1-1	NA	TRBV6-5	CASNHGGQTEAFF	TGTGCCAGCAACCACGGAGGACAAACCGAAGCTTTCTTT
NA	TRBJ2-7	NA	TRBV6-7	CASSHLYRYEQYF	TGTGCCAGCAGTCATTTATACCGGTACGAGCAGTACTTC
once	TRBJ1-1	NA	TRBV19	CASSISPGKGTEAFF	TGTGCCAGTAGTATATCCCCAGGTAAGGGGACTGAAGCTTTCTTT
NA	TRBJ1-2	NA	TRBV28	CASSLGPHGGYTF	TGTGCCAGCAGCCTTGGACCCCATGGTGGCTACACCTTC
NA	TRBJ2-7	NA	TRBV6-2/TRBV6-3	CASSEGPLYEQYF	TGTGCCAGCAGTGAGGGCCCCCTCTACGAGCAGTACTTC
NA	TRBJ2-3	NA	TRBV19	CASSKVLADTQYF	TGTGCCAGTAGTAAGGTCCTGGCGGATACGCAGTATTTT
once	TRBJ2-7	TRBD2	TRBV7-8	CASSLGGGSISYEQYF	TGTGCCAGCAGCTTAGGGGGCGGGAGTATTTCCTACGAGCAGTACTTC